This is a list of T cell receptor beta chains from one sample in a study of T cell repertoires in cytomegalovirus infection. TCRdb called the reads again in MiXCR, with one record for every CDR3 protein. Of roughly 240,000 distinct CDR3 sequences detected, under 8.5% appear once; the ten largest clones hold 6.5%. The sample consisted of PBMCs. These receptors all come from a human donor in good health (CMV status not recorded). Some clones in this sample may be carry-over from other donors' samples. The CDR3 runs from the conserved cysteine through the conserved F or W. D genes are given only for firm matches. Clone size is given for some rows only: seen once, a few or many times, or a class if the clone is expanded.

.	TRBV5-1	TRBJ2-3	TRBD2	TGCGCCAGCAGCTTGAGCCCCACCGGGGGGGAAGATACGCAGTATTTT	CASSLSPTGGEDTQYF
many	TRBV20-1	TRBJ1-6	TRBD1	TGCAGTGCTAGTTGGGGGGACAGGGATAATTCACCCCTCCACTTT	CSASWGDRDNSPLHF
many	TRBV4-1	TRBJ1-6	TRBD1	TGCGCCAGCAGCCTAAACCGGGCAGGGGGAAATTCACCCCTCCACTTT	CASSLNRAGGNSPLHF
many	TRBV7-9	TRBJ2-4	.	TGTGCCAGCAGCTCCGGGGGACTCTCCATTATTCTAGCCAAAAACATTCAGTACTTC	CASSSGGLSIILAKNIQYF
many	TRBV3-1	TRBJ2-3	.	TGTGCCAGCAGCCAAAGTGACACCACGCAGTATTTT	CASSQSDTTQYF
.	TRBV7-2	TRBJ2-5	TRBD2	TGTGCCAGCAGCTTAGGGACTAGCGGGGGTTACCAAGAGACCCAGTACTTC	CASSLGTSGGYQETQYF
many	TRBV28	TRBJ2-2	.	TGTGCCTGCACTAGGCGCGAGAACACCGGGGAGCTGTTTTTT	CACTRRENTGELFF
many	TRBV5-6	TRBJ1-4	TRBD1	TGTGCCAGCAGCGAACAGACAGGGAGCACGGAAAAACTGTTTTTT	CASSEQTGSTEKLFF
many	TRBV2	TRBJ2-3	.	TGTGCCAGCAGTGATCCCGGAACAGATACGCAGTATTTT	CASSDPGTDTQYF
.	TRBV20-1	TRBJ2-7	TRBD2	TGCAGTGCTAGAGATACGGGGGGTCGCGTGAGTCCCTACGAGCAGTACTTC	CSARDTGGRVSPYEQYF
many	TRBV7-2	TRBJ1-5	.	TGTGCCAGCAGCGAGACAGGACGGGATCAGCCCCAGCATTTT	CASSETGRDQPQHF
.	TRBV5-1	TRBJ2-2	.	TGCGCCAGCAGCACGACGGGGACGAACACCGGGGAGCTGTTTTTT	CASSTTGTNTGELFF
many	TRBV29-1	TRBJ1-1	TRBD1	TGCAGCGTTGAAGGGGACAGAGCGAACACTGAAGCTTTCTTT	CSVEGDRANTEAFF
many	TRBV4-1	TRBJ2-7	.	TGCGCCAGCAGCCATTCCGACGGTTACGAGCAGTACTTC	CASSHSDGYEQYF
many	TRBV5-4	TRBJ2-2	.	TGTGCCAGCAGCTTCGGACACACCGGGGAGCTGTTTTTT	CASSFGHTGELFF
many	TRBV15	TRBJ1-1	.	TGTGCCACCAGCAGAGATCGAGGATCGGCTTTCTTT	CATSRDRGSAFF
many	TRBV7-2	TRBJ2-7	TRBD1	TGTGCCAGCAGCTTAAGGTTTGGACAGGGTAGTGGCGAGCAGTACTTC	CASSLRFGQGSGEQYF
.	TRBV19	TRBJ2-5	.	TGTGCCAGTAAAAGGACCGGGGGCCAAGAGACCCAGTACTTC	CASKRTGGQETQYF
few	TRBV20-1	TRBJ1-6	TRBD1	TGCAGTGCAATTACAGGGGTAACGTCACCCCTCCACTTT	CSAITGVTSPLHF
many	TRBV7-2	TRBJ2-3	.	TGTGCCAGCACCGTTGGGGGGTCTAGCACAGATACGCAGTATTTT	CASTVGGSSTDTQYF
many	TRBV28	TRBJ1-2	.	TGTGCCAGCAGCCTCTCCCCCAACCGTCACTATGGCTACACCTTC	CASSLSPNRHYGYTF
many	TRBV7-2	TRBJ1-1	TRBD1	TGTGCCAGCATCCCGACAGGGGACCCCGACACTGAAGCTTTCTTT	CASIPTGDPDTEAFF
many	TRBV2	TRBJ1-1	.	TGTGCCAGCAGTACTACAGGGCAGCTTGAAGCTTTCTTT	CASSTTGQLEAFF
many	TRBV7-2	TRBJ1-6	TRBD1	TGTGCCAGCAGCCCTCGGGACAGCCTCAATTCACCCCTCCACTTT	CASSPRDSLNSPLHF
many	TRBV7-2	TRBJ2-7	TRBD1	TGTGCCAGCAGCTTAGCCGGGACAGGGCCCCACGAGCAGTACTTC	CASSLAGTGPHEQYF
many	TRBV7-2	TRBJ1-1	.	TGTGCCAGCACCAAAGACAGGATCGAGAACACTGAAGCTTTCTTT	CASTKDRIENTEAFF